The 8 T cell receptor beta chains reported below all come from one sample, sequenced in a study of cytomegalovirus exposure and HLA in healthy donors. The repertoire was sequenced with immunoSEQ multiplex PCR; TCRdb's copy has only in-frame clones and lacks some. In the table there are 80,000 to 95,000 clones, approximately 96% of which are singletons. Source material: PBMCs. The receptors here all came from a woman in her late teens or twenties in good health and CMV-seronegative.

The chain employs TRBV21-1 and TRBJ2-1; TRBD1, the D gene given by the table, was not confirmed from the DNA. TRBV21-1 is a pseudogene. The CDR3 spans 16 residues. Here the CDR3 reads CASSAPGQGGIHEQFF. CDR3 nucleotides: TGTGCCAGCAGCGCTCCGGGACAGGGAGGGATTCATGAGCAGTTCTTC.

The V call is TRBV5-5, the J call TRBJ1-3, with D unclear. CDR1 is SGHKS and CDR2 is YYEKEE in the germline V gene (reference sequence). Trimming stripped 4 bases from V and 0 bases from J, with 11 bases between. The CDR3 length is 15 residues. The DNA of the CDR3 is TGTGCCAGCAGCCTGACACGCTCCTCTGGAAACACCATATATTTT. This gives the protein CASSLTRSSGNTIYF.

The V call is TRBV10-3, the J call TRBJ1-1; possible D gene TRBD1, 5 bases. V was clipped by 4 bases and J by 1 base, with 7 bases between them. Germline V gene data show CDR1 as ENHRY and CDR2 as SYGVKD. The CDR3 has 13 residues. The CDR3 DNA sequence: TGTGCCATCAGTGTTCAGGGGAACACTGAAGCTTTCTTT. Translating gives CAISVQGNTEAFF.

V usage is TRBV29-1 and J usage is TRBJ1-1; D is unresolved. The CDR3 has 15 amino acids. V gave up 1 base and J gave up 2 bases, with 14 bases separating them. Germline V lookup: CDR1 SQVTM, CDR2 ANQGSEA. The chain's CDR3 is CSVEVVSGLNTEAFF. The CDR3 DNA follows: TGCAGCGTTGAAGTAGTCTCCGGGTTAAACACTGAAGCTTTCTTT. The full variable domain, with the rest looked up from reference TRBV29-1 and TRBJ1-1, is SAVISQKPSRDICQRGTSLTIQCQVDSQVTMMFWYRQQPGQSLTLIATANQGSEATYESGFVIDKFPISRPNLTFSTLTVSNMSPEDSSIYLCSVEVVSGLNTEAFFGQGTRLTVV.

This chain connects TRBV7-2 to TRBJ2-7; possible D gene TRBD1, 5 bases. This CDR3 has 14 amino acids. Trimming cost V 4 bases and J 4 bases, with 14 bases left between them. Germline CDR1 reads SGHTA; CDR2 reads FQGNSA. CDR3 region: CASSSQTGIYEQYF. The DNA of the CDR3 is TGTGCCAGCAGCTCCCAAACAGGTATTTACGAGCAGTACTTC.

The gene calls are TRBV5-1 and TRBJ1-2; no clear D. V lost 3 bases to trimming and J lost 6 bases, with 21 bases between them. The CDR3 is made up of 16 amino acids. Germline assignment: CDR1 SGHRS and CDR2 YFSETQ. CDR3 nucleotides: TGCGCCAGCAGCTGGAGAGATTCTGGTGGGTTTGATGGCTACACCTTC. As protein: CASSWRDSGGFDGYTF.

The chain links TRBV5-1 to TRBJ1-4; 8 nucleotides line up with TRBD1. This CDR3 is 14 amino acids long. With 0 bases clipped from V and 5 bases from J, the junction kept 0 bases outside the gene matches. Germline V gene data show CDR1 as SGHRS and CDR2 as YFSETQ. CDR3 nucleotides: TGCGCCAGCAGCTTGGGACAGGGGAATGAAAAACTGTTTTTT. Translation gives CASSLGQGNEKLFF.

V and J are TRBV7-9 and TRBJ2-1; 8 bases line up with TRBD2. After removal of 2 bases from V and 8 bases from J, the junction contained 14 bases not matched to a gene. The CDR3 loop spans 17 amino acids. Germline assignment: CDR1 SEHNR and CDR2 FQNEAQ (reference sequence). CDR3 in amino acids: CASSLFEREGLNDEQFF. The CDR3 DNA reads TGTGCCAGCAGCTTATTCGAACGGGAGGGCCTGAATGATGAGCAGTTCTTC.